What follows is one TCR beta chain and its context. The method was immunoSEQ multiplex PCR; TCRdb's version includes in-frame clones alone and lacks a portion of them. The data contain about 89,000 clones, 90% to 95% of them singletons. These data come from a study of technical replicates of blood from a handful of donors. Trimming shortened V by 3 bases and J by 3 bases, and 10 bases separated the two germline ends. The germline V gene encodes CDR1 SGHKS and CDR2 YYEKEE (reference sequence). The CDR3 is made up of 13 amino acids. Material for sequencing was T cells isolated from PBMCs. The TCR sequence derives from a human donor in good health. This chain connects TRBV5-5 to TRBJ2-7, with a tentative D call TRBD2 (5 bases). CDR3 region: CASSYGLNYEQYF. CDR3 nucleotide sequence: TGTGCCAGCAGCTACGGACTGAACTACGAGCAGTACTTC.